The 19 T cell receptor beta chains below all came from one sample that was sequenced in a study of T cells after yellow fever vaccination. TCRdb reprocessed the 5' RACE reads with MiXCR, giving one entry per CDR3 protein. Of a few hundred thousand distinct CDR3 sequences listed, approximately 4% were seen once; the top ten hold roughly a fifth. The sequenced sample was PBMCs, obtained 15 days after the yellow fever booster vaccination. The receptors here all came from a man aged 18-30 years who received the YFV17D yellow fever vaccine.

This clonotype was seen repeatedly, ten times or more. The V and J genes are TRBV2 and TRBJ2-5; D may be TRBD1 (6 bases). This CDR3 has 11 residues. Trimming pared 8 bases from V and 5 bases from J, leaving 9 bases between. CDR1 and CDR2 (germline): SNHLY, FYNNEI. CDR3 DNA: TGTGCCAGCCAGGGGTTGGAGACCCAGTACTTC. Translated: CASQGLETQYF.

This clonotype was recorded many times. The chain uses TRBV7-3 and TRBJ2-2; 9 bases line up with TRBD1. Germline-derived CDR1 and CDR2 are SGHTA and FQGTGA. The CDR3 has 15 amino acids. V trimming: 5 bases; J trimming: 6 bases; junction bases outside the gene matches: 7. Here the CDR3 reads CASSPGQGTAGELFF. The CDR3 DNA is TGTGCCAGCAGCCCGGGACAGGGAACGGCCGGGGAGCTGTTTTTT.

This clonotype was seen a few times. The gene calls are TRBV5-4 and TRBJ1-2; 8 bases map to TRBD1. This CDR3 is 13 amino acids long. The junction had 9 bases not matched to a gene; V was cut back by 6 bases and J by 8 bases. Germline V CDR1 and CDR2: SGHNT, YYREEE (reference sequence). In DNA, the CDR3 is TGTGCCAGCAACCCGGACAGGGTGAAGGGCTACACCTTC. Its protein is CASNPDRVKGYTF.

This clonotype was seen a handful of times. Here the CDR3 reads CASRLTGVDSPLHF. As DNA, the CDR3 is TGCGCCAGCAGACTGACAGGGGTCGATTCACCCCTCCACTTT. V is TRBV5-1 and J is TRBJ1-6; 8 bases line up with TRBD1. The CDR3 runs to 14 residues. J lost 8 bases, V lost 5 bases, and 6 bases had no gene match. Germline CDR1 and CDR2: SGHRS and YFSETQ.

This clonotype has more than one count but fewer than ten. Here the CDR3 reads CSVAENSNQPQHF. The DNA for the CDR3 is TGCAGCGTTGCCGAGAATAGCAATCAGCCCCAGCATTTT. The V gene is TRBV29-1, the J gene TRBJ1-5; D remains ambiguous. There are 13 residues in the CDR3. V was clipped by 4 bases and J by 0 bases, with 7 bases between them. Germline CDR1 is SQVTM and CDR2 is ANQGSEA.

This clonotype was counted ten times or more. The chain's CDR3 is CASSYQTSTYEQYV. Here the CDR3 DNA reads TGTGCCAGCAGCTACCAGACTAGCACCTACGAGCAGTACGTC. The V call is TRBV7-2, the J call TRBJ2-7, with 7 bases matching TRBD2. Germline CDR1 SGHTA, CDR2 FQGNSA. Trimming at V came to 4 bases and at J to 2 bases, leaving 5 bases not matched to a gene. This CDR3 comprises 14 residues.

The chain combines TRBV20-1 with TRBJ2-1; no clear D gene. Germline loops: CDR1 DFQATT, CDR2 SNEGSKA (reference sequence). The ends were cut back, 0 bases at V and 3 bases at J, with 12 bases in the middle. This CDR3 is 15 amino acids long. The CDR3: CSARDYGVGYNEQFF. CDR3 nucleotides: TGCAGTGCTAGAGATTACGGTGTGGGCTACAATGAGCAGTTCTTC.

In the case of this clonotype: Being one base from a much bigger clone, this may be a read error. V usage is TRBV12-3 or TRBV12-4 and J usage is TRBJ2-1, with D tentatively TRBD1 or TRBD2 (5 bases each). Trimming took 10 bases from V and 0 from J, leaving 13 bases between them. The CDR3 totals 14 residues. Here the CDR3 DNA reads TGTGCCACCGAGTGGGGGAGCTCCTACAATGAGCAGTTCTTC. Its protein product is CATEWGSSYNEQFF.

In this sample, this clonotype turned up many times. This chain connects TRBV7-8 to TRBJ2-4, with D perhaps TRBD2 (6 bases). CDR1 is SGHVS and CDR2 is FQNEAQ in the germline V gene. The CDR3 consists of 15 residues. Trimming took 5 bases from V and 2 from J, leaving 13 bases between them. The CDR3 nucleotides read TGTGCCAGCAGCACCCGGGGACTGTCCAAAAACATTCAGTACTTC. As protein: CASSTRGLSKNIQYF.

In this sample, this clonotype turned up a few times. J is TRBJ2-5 and V is TRBV7-2; 9 bases line up with TRBD1. The CDR3 is made up of 15 amino acids. V gave up 5 bases and J gave up 5 bases; unmatched junction bases: 9. Per germline, CDR1 SGHTA and CDR2 FQGNSA. CDR3 sequence (DNA): TGTGCCAGCAGCGAATCCGGGACAGGGTACGAGACCCAGTACTTC. Protein sequence: CASSESGTGYETQYF.

The table lists this clonotype with many counts. The chain carries TRBV13 and TRBJ2-7; D assignment may be TRBD1 or TRBD2 (6 bases each). Germline V gene lookup returns CDR1 PRHDT and CDR2 FYEKMQ (reference sequence). This CDR3 spans 12 amino acids. Trimming left V 3 bases short and J 6 bases short, with 9 bases between. CDR3 DNA sequence: TGTGCCAGCAGCTTGGGGGGCTCCGAGCAGTACGTC. This gives the protein CASSLGGSEQYV.

This clonotype was detected ten times or more. This chain joins TRBV6-2 or TRBV6-3 and TRBJ2-5; tentative D call: TRBD1 (6 bases). V dropped 0 bases and J dropped 7 bases, with 12 bases sitting between them. There are 14 residues in the CDR3. The V gene's germline CDR1 is MNHEY and CDR2 SVGEGT. CDR3 nucleotide sequence: TGTGCCAGCAGTTACTCCGGGACAACAGGGACCCAGTACTTC. Encoded protein: CASSYSGTTGTQYF.

The chain carries TRBV19 and TRBJ2-1; D remains unclear. V lost 0 bases and J 7 bases, leaving 16 bases between the germline ends. The CDR3 runs 16 residues. CDR1 and CDR2 (germline): LNHDA, SQIVND (reference sequence). The CDR3 region is CASSIDPGPERNEQFF. DNA of the CDR3: TGTGCCAGTAGTATAGACCCCGGGCCGGAGAGGAATGAGCAGTTCTTC.

The V and J genes are TRBV20-1 and TRBJ1-1; D gene ambiguous. V lost 6 bases and J lost 1, with 9 bases in between. Germline values: CDR1 DFQATT, CDR2 SNEGSKA (reference sequence). This CDR3 has 12 residues. CDR3 sequence: CSAPNRNTEAFF. The DNA for the CDR3 is TGCAGTGCACCAAACCGGAACACTGAAGCTTTCTTT.

The rearrangement joins TRBV27 to TRBJ1-6; 11 bases are a match to TRBD1. Germline CDR1 reads MNHEY; CDR2 reads SMNVEV (reference sequence). CDR3 length: 16 amino acids. Unmatched junction bases numbered 9, after V lost 7 bases and J lost 7 bases. The DNA of the CDR3 is TGTGCCAGCACCATGGACAGGGGGCAATTAAATTCACCCCTCCACTTT. Its translation: CASTMDRGQLNSPLHF.

The chain is built from TRBV12-3 or TRBV12-4 and TRBJ2-1; TRBD1 agrees at 7 bases. The junction had 9 bases not matched to a gene; V was cut back by 5 bases and J by 8 bases. The CDR3 is 14 residues long. The CDR3 region has the DNA TGTGCCAGCAGTCCGGAAATCGGGACAGATGAGCAGTTCTTC. It yields the protein CASSPEIGTDEQFF.

The chain employs TRBV7-2 and TRBJ1-2; D uncertain. The CDR3 runs 13 residues. Trimming removed 5 bases at V and 5 bases at J, with 12 bases between. The germline V gene encodes CDR1 SGHTA and CDR2 FQGNSA. For the CDR3, the DNA is TGTGCCAGCAGCGTACCGGGTCTTTATGGCTACACCTTC. It specifies CASSVPGLYGYTF.

This clonotype has a count of ten or more. The chain couples TRBV9 to TRBJ2-5; tentative D call: TRBD2 (5 bases). Trimming took 1 base from V and 5 from J, leaving 15 bases between them. This CDR3 has 15 residues. Germline CDR1 reads SGDLS; CDR2 reads YYNGEE. The CDR3 DNA is TGTGCCAGCAGCGTACTGGCCAGTGGCGGGGAGACCCAGTACTTC. It specifies CASSVLASGGETQYF.

This clonotype was seen many times. The V call is TRBV12-3 or TRBV12-4, the J call TRBJ2-3; a possible D gene is TRBD2 (6 bases). This CDR3 has 14 residues. The ends were cut back, 3 bases at V and 5 bases at J, with 12 bases in the middle. CDR3 bases: TGTGCCAGCAGTTTTCAGCTGGGGGGAGATACGCAGTATTTT. Protein: CASSFQLGGDTQYF.